Listed below are T cell receptor beta chains from one sample, sequenced in a study of T cells in Graves' hyperthyroidism and ophthalmopathy. TCRdb recomputed calls from the multiplex PCR reads with MiXCR, one row per CDR3 protein. The sample records some 600,000 distinct CDR3 sequences, around 42% being singletons. The sample comprised peripheral blood or thyroid tissue (not recorded which). These receptors all stem from a woman younger than 30 with Graves' hyperthyroidism. CDR3s include the opening cysteine and the closing phenylalanine or tryptophan. Each record gives: V gene, clone size, D gene, J gene, CDR3 protein, CDR3 DNA. The D gene is left open where the match is weak. Only part of the rows carry a size: once, few, many, or a class if the clone is expanded.

V: TRBV7-9; size: NA; D: NA; J: TRBJ2-5; CDR3: CASSGPRLLQETQYF; DNA: TGTGCCAGCAGCGGCCCGAGACTGCTCCAAGAGACCCAGTACTTC
V: TRBV7-9; size: NA; D: TRBD1; J: TRBJ1-1; CDR3: CASNPGQGVRTEAFF; DNA: TGTGCCAGCAATCCGGGACAGGGGGTAAGGACTGAAGCTTTCTTT
V: TRBV12-3/TRBV12-4; size: few; D: NA; J: TRBJ1-2; CDR3: CASRERDYGYTF; DNA: TGTGCCAGTAGGGAAAGGGACTATGGCTACACCTTC
V: TRBV11-1; size: NA; D: TRBD2; J: TRBJ2-7; CDR3: CASTLGTSSYNEQYF; DNA: TGTGCCAGCACCCTCGGGACTAGCTCCTACAATGAGCAGTACTTC
V: TRBV7-2; size: NA; D: NA; J: TRBJ1-2; CDR3: CASSLNRNGYTF; DNA: TGTGCCAGCAGCTTAAATAGGAATGGCTACACCTTC
V: TRBV14; size: NA; D: NA; J: TRBJ2-7; CDR3: CASSQGENSYEQYF; DNA: TGTGCCAGCAGCCAAGGGGAGAACTCCTACGAGCAGTACTTC
V: TRBV10-3; size: many; D: TRBD1; J: TRBJ1-6; CDR3: CATGTDRDSPLHF; DNA: TGTGCCACCGGGACGGACAGGGATTCACCCCTCCACTTT
V: TRBV29-1; size: NA; D: TRBD1; J: TRBJ1-4; CDR3: CSVWTGGATNEKLFF; DNA: TGCAGCGTGTGGACAGGTGGTGCAACTAATGAAAAACTGTTTTTT
V: TRBV29-1; size: NA; D: TRBD1; J: TRBJ1-2; CDR3: CSVERTGIESYTF; DNA: TGCAGCGTTGAACGGACAGGGATCGAAAGCTACACCTTC
V: TRBV29-1; size: many; D: NA; J: TRBJ2-7; CDR3: CSVEVGTHYEQYF; DNA: TGCAGCGTTGAGGTCGGGACACATTACGAGCAGTACTTC
V: TRBV7-8; size: NA; D: TRBD1; J: TRBJ1-2; CDR3: CASSTRGQEGYGYTF; DNA: TGTGCCAGCAGCACGCGAGGACAGGAAGGCTATGGCTACACCTTC
V: TRBV7-8; size: NA; D: TRBD1; J: TRBJ1-6; CDR3: CASSSRDRARSPLHF; DNA: TGTGCCAGCAGCAGCCGGGACAGGGCACGATCACCCCTCCACTTT
V: TRBV2; size: many; D: TRBD2; J: TRBJ2-2; CDR3: CASTSGVNTGELFF; DNA: TGTGCCAGCACAAGCGGGGTTAACACCGGGGAGCTGTTTTTT
V: TRBV7-6; size: few; D: NA; J: TRBJ2-2; CDR3: CASSLAPRPGELFF; DNA: TGTGCCAGCAGCTTGGCCCCACGCCCCGGGGAGCTGTTTTTT
V: TRBV2; size: once; D: NA; J: TRBJ1-2; CDR3: CASSEMVYGYTF; DNA: TGTGCCAGCAGTGAAATGGTCTATGGCTACACCTTC
V: TRBV20-1; size: NA; D: NA; J: TRBJ1-1; CDR3: CSARGVRGTTNTEAFF; DNA: TGCAGTGCTAGGGGGGTAAGGGGGACTACGAACACTGAAGCTTTCTTT
V: TRBV12-3/TRBV12-4; size: NA; D: NA; J: TRBJ2-5; CDR3: CASSTVGETQYF; DNA: TGTGCCAGCAGTACGGTGGGAGAGACCCAGTACTTC
V: TRBV29-1; size: many; D: NA; J: TRBJ1-1; CDR3: CSALITGNTEAFF; DNA: TGCAGCGCCCTTATCACAGGGAACACTGAAGCTTTCTTT
V: TRBV2; size: many; D: NA; J: TRBJ2-7; CDR3: CASSEFGVTYEQYF; DNA: TGTGCCAGCAGTGAATTCGGAGTAACCTACGAGCAGTACTTC
V: TRBV7-2; size: few; D: NA; J: TRBJ1-1; CDR3: CASSHNTGNTEAFF; DNA: TGTGCCAGCAGTCATAACACAGGGAACACTGAAGCTTTCTTT
V: TRBV9; size: NA; D: NA; J: TRBJ1-4; CDR3: CASSVSSAGNEKLFF; DNA: TGTGCCAGCAGCGTATCCTCTGCCGGAAATGAAAAACTGTTTTTT
V: TRBV25-1; size: NA; D: NA; J: TRBJ1-3; CDR3: CASSESGQLFYGYTIYF; DNA: TGTGCCAGCAGTGAATCCGGACAGCTATTCTATGGCTACACCATATATTTT
V: TRBV19; size: NA; D: TRBD1; J: TRBJ1-2; CDR3: CAGWTRQGANYGYTF; DNA: TGTGCCGGGTGGACGAGACAGGGGGCCAACTATGGCTACACCTTC
V: TRBV7-2; size: NA; D: TRBD1; J: TRBJ1-2; CDR3: CASSWDSYGYTF; DNA: TGTGCCAGCAGTTGGGACAGCTATGGCTACACCTTC
V: TRBV7-2; size: NA; D: NA; J: TRBJ1-1; CDR3: CASRWTVGSSEAFF; DNA: TGTGCCAGCAGATGGACAGTAGGGAGCTCTGAAGCTTTCTTT
V: TRBV6-5; size: NA; D: NA; J: TRBJ1-5; CDR3: CASSPQGYNQPQHF; DNA: TGTGCCAGCAGTCCACAGGGTTACAATCAGCCCCAGCATTTT
V: TRBV2; size: many; D: TRBD1; J: TRBJ1-1; CDR3: CAKGTGNTEAFF; DNA: TGTGCCAAAGGGACAGGGAACACTGAAGCTTTCTTT
V: TRBV2; size: NA; D: NA; J: TRBJ1-1; CDR3: CASSEQGAKAFF; DNA: TGTGCCAGCAGTGAACAGGGTGCGAAAGCTTTCTTT
V: TRBV19; size: NA; D: TRBD1; J: TRBJ2-5; CDR3: CASRPLRAGTGTPETQYF; DNA: TGTGCCAGTAGACCCCTCAGGGCCGGGACAGGGACCCCAGAGACCCAGTACTTC
V: TRBV7-2; size: NA; D: NA; J: TRBJ2-5; CDR3: CASNSWGETQYF; DNA: TGTGCCAGCAATTCTTGGGGGGAGACCCAGTACTTC
V: TRBV7-3; size: NA; D: NA; J: TRBJ1-3; CDR3: CASSRGLRGGNTIYF; DNA: TGTGCCAGCAGCCGAGGACTGCGCGGGGGAAACACCATATATTTT
V: TRBV2; size: few; D: TRBD1; J: TRBJ1-2; CDR3: CASTRGLGYGYTF; DNA: TGTGCCAGCACCAGGGGGCTGGGCTATGGCTACACCTTC
V: TRBV19; size: NA; D: TRBD1; J: TRBJ1-2; CDR3: CASIRRAGGVGYTF; DNA: TGTGCCAGCATCAGGAGGGCAGGGGGCGTTGGCTACACCTTC
V: TRBV7-2; size: many; D: NA; J: TRBJ2-7; CDR3: CASSLGAQTYEQYF; DNA: TGTGCCAGCAGCTTAGGGGCTCAGACCTACGAGCAGTACTTC
V: TRBV29-1; size: NA; D: NA; J: TRBJ2-5; CDR3: CSVDQGRETQYF; DNA: TGCAGCGTTGATCAGGGTCGGGAGACCCAGTACTTC
V: TRBV7-2; size: NA; D: TRBD2; J: TRBJ2-7; CDR3: CASSLVAGGGYEQYF; DNA: TGTGCCAGCAGCTTAGTGGCGGGGGGAGGTTACGAGCAGTACTTC